One and the same sample provided the 21 T cell receptor beta chains below, sequenced in a study of identical twins. Each CDR3 protein is one row after TCRdb ran MiXCR on the 5' RACE reads. The sample shows more than 350,000 distinct CDR3 sequences, approximately 8.8% of them seen only once. The sample was naive T cells sorted from blood. These receptor sequences come from a woman aged 50 to 65 in good health.

Ten or more counts support this clonotype. The chain employs TRBV12-3 or TRBV12-4 and TRBJ2-3; 7 bases are a match to TRBD1. The CDR3 covers 16 residues. V dropped 4 bases and J dropped 3; count of bases not matched to a gene: 10. This CDR3 reads CASSSPASRGTDTQYF. The CDR3 DNA sequence: TGTGCCAGCAGTTCCCCCGCTAGCAGGGGGACAGATACGCAGTATTTT.

In its sample, this clonotype was seen a few times. The J gene is TRBJ2-5, the V gene TRBV3-1; the D gene is possibly TRBD2 (5 bases). Trimming stripped 3 bases from V and 2 bases from J, with 7 bases between. In germline, CDR1 is LGHDT, CDR2 YNNKEL (reference sequence). The CDR3 sequence is 13 residues long. Here the CDR3 reads CASSHSGQETQYF. As DNA, the CDR3 is TGTGCCAGCAGCCACAGCGGTCAAGAGACCCAGTACTTC.

This clonotype has more than one count but fewer than ten. This chain uses TRBV6-2 or TRBV6-3 with TRBJ2-7; 10 bases map to TRBD2. V gave up 4 bases and J gave up 5 bases; unmatched junction bases: 11. The CDR3 is 16 amino acids. The V gene's germline CDR1 is MNHEY and CDR2 SVGEGT. As DNA, the CDR3 is TGTGCCAGCAGTTCCGCCGGGACTAGCGTTTTCGACGAGCAGTACTTC. Its translation is CASSSAGTSVFDEQYF.

The rearrangement links TRBV15 to TRBJ1-2; tentative D call: TRBD1 (6 bases). The CDR3 is 14 residues long. V was trimmed by 5 bases and J by 3 bases, leaving 13 bases between them. The V gene's germline CDR1 is LNHNV and CDR2 YYDKDF (reference sequence). As DNA, the CDR3 is TGTGCCACCAGCGAGGGGGAGGTTCACTATGGCTACACCTTC. This codes for CATSEGEVHYGYTF. Together with reference TRBV15 and TRBJ1-2, the CDR3 gives the full variable domain: DAMVIQNPRYQVTQFGKPVTLSCSQTLNHNVMYWYQQKSSQAPKLLFHYYDKDFNNEADTPDNFQSRRPNTSFCFLDIRSPGLGDTAMYLCATSEGEVHYGYTFGSGTRLTVV.

Ten or more counts support this clonotype. The gene calls are TRBV24-1 and TRBJ2-3; D unresolved. Germline V lookup: CDR1 KGHDR, CDR2 SFDVKD. Trimming left V 0 bases short and J 1 base short, with 19 bases between. The CDR3 is 19 amino acids. The CDR3 sequence: CATSDLPGALDLGTDTQYF. In DNA form, the CDR3 reads TGTGCCACCAGTGATTTGCCCGGCGCGTTGGATCTTGGCACAGATACGCAGTATTTT.

The chain is built from TRBV12-1 and TRBJ2-1; TRBD2, the D gene given by the table, was not confirmed from the DNA. TRBV12-1 is tagged as a pseudogene. The CDR3 has 18 amino acids. DNA of the CDR3: TGTGCCAGCAGCTCGGTCCGACTAGCCAAAAGCTCCTACAATGAGCAGTTCTTC. It is translated as CASSSVRLAKSSYNEQFF.

This clonotype appeared many times. This chain links TRBV3-1 with TRBJ2-1, with TRBD1 matching 9 bases. Germline lookup yields CDR1 LGHDT and CDR2 YNNKEL (reference sequence). This CDR3 region has 15 residues. V gave up 5 bases and J gave up 3 bases; unmatched junction bases: 5. The CDR3 region is CASSFGDRVYNEQFF. Here the CDR3 DNA reads TGTGCCAGCAGCTTTGGGGACAGGGTCTACAATGAGCAGTTCTTC.

This clonotype came up a few times. The V gene is TRBV5-1, the J gene TRBJ1-6; D might be TRBD1 (6 bases). Per germline, CDR1 SGHRS and CDR2 YFSETQ. V lost 3 bases and J lost 13, with 20 bases in between. CDR3 length equals 15 residues. This CDR3 reads CASSWDRDTGWPLHF. The CDR3 nucleotides read TGCGCCAGCAGCTGGGACCGGGACACCGGTTGGCCCCTCCACTTT.

The chain is built from TRBV7-8 and TRBJ2-1; 10 bases are shared with TRBD2. CDR1 and CDR2 from the germline V gene are SGHVS and FQNEAQ. V trimming: 4 bases; J trimming: 5 bases; junction bases outside the gene matches: 11. The CDR3 is 17 amino acids. The CDR3 loop reads CASSSIAGGRLDNEQFF. The CDR3 DNA is TGTGCCAGCAGCTCGATAGCGGGAGGTCGTTTGGACAATGAGCAGTTCTTC.

This clonotype came up many times. CDR3 coding DNA: TGTGCCAGCATGGGGCAGGTGGACTACAATGAGCAGTTCTTC. As protein: CASMGQVDYNEQFF. The V and J genes are TRBV12-3 or TRBV12-4 and TRBJ2-1, with D possibly being TRBD1 (5 bases). V lost 7 bases to trimming and J lost 3 bases, with 13 bases between them. The CDR3 spans 14 residues.

A few counts support this clonotype. The chain joins TRBV20-1 to TRBJ1-1; no firm D call. Looked up from germline, CDR1 is DFQATT and CDR2 is SNEGSKA (reference sequence). V lost 6 bases to trimming and J lost 7 bases, with 9 bases between them. The CDR3 is 10 amino acids. The CDR3 DNA is TGCAGTGCGAGCCGGGATGAAGCTTTCTTT. Its protein product is CSASRDEAFF.

The chain links TRBV7-9 to TRBJ2-3; D remains unclear. The CDR3 runs 15 residues. CDR1 is SEHNR, CDR2 FQNEAQ, per germline (reference sequence). Trimming took off 0 bases at V and 8 bases at J, with 15 bases between the two ends. CDR3 residues: CASSLAQLDGLTQYF. The CDR3 DNA sequence: TGTGCCAGCAGCTTAGCCCAACTGGACGGTCTTACGCAGTATTTT.

This clonotype was recorded many times. V is TRBV6-5 and J is TRBJ1-6; D is perhaps TRBD1 (6 bases). Deletions cut 7 bases from V and 0 bases from J, with 13 bases between. Germline CDR1 and CDR2: MNHEY and SVGAGI. The CDR3 spans 16 residues. CDR3 residues: CASKAGASSYNSPLHF. In DNA, the CDR3 is TGTGCCAGCAAGGCAGGGGCAAGCTCCTATAATTCACCCCTCCACTTT.

This clonotype was counted many times. The chain joins TRBV5-1 to TRBJ1-1; 8 nucleotides line up with TRBD1. In germline, CDR1 is SGHRS, CDR2 YFSETQ. V lost 4 bases, J lost 1 base, and 6 bases stayed unmatched. This CDR3 spans 15 amino acids. The DNA of the CDR3 is TGCGCCAGCAGCATTGGACAGGGAAAGAACACTGAAGCTTTCTTT. This gives the protein CASSIGQGKNTEAFF.

This clonotype was recorded many times. The chain combines TRBV12-3 or TRBV12-4 with TRBJ2-3; D is possibly TRBD1 or TRBD2 (5 bases each). Trimming pared 6 bases from V and 14 bases from J, leaving 12 bases between. The CDR3 extends over 10 amino acids. The CDR3 sequence: CASRSPGPYF. The CDR3 DNA sequence: TGTGCCAGCAGGTCCCCGGGACCGTATTTT.

This clonotype was counted a few times. V is TRBV12-3 or TRBV12-4 and J is TRBJ2-7; D ambiguous. V was clipped by 1 base and J by 0 bases, with 7 bases between them. This CDR3 comprises 14 residues. CDR3 DNA: TGTGCCAGCAGTTTAGGTGGGATCTCCTACGAGCAGTACTTC. Translation: CASSLGGISYEQYF.

Points on this clonotype: Its ends do not fully match the called genes, so a read error is possible. This chain uses TRBV4-2 with TRBJ2-2, with 8 bases that match TRBD1. This CDR3 has 18 amino acids. CDR1 is LGHNA and CDR2 is YNFKEQ in the germline V gene. CDR3 coding DNA: TGTGCCAGCAGCCAAGATTGGGGGACAGGCTTCGACACCGGGGAGCTGTCTTTT. It yields the protein CASSQDWGTGFDTGELSF.

This clonotype was picked up many times. The rearrangement links TRBV15 to TRBJ2-2; a weak D match, TRBD2 (5 bases). There are 14 residues in the CDR3. V was clipped by 5 bases and J by 4 bases, with 11 bases between them. Per germline, CDR1 LNHNV and CDR2 YYDKDF (reference sequence). The CDR3 nucleotides read TGTGCCACCAGCCTGACGCGGGCCACCGGGGAGCTGTTTTTT. It yields the protein CATSLTRATGELFF.

The chain employs TRBV3-1 and TRBJ2-7; 9 bases are shared with TRBD2. Germline V gene sequence: CDR1 LGHDT, CDR2 YNNKEL (reference sequence). Germline trimming cut 8 bases from V and 5 bases from J; bases unmatched to any gene: 7. The CDR3 has 13 amino acids. CDR3 amino acids: CASAGLAGHEQYF. CDR3 bases: TGTGCCAGCGCTGGGCTAGCGGGACACGAGCAGTACTTC.

This clonotype appeared a few times. The chain employs TRBV3-1 and TRBJ2-1, with D possibly being TRBD2 (6 bases). Germline loops: CDR1 LGHDT, CDR2 YNNKEL (reference sequence). Trimming took 3 bases from V and 7 from J, leaving 19 bases between them. The CDR3 is 16 amino acids. The CDR3 region has the DNA TGTGCCAGCAGCCAGCCATCCCTCGGGAGCTATAATGAGCAGTTCTTC. It translates to CASSQPSLGSYNEQFF.

This clonotype was observed a handful of times. V is TRBV19 and J is TRBJ2-7; 9 nucleotides match TRBD1. CDR1 and CDR2 (germline): LNHDA, SQIVND (reference sequence). J was trimmed by 2 bases and V by 8 bases; bases with no gene match: 1. This CDR3 region has 12 residues. The CDR3 reads CASGTGPYEQYF. DNA for the CDR3: TGTGCCAGTGGGACAGGGCCCTACGAGCAGTACTTC.